The T cell receptor beta chain under discussion was sequenced for a study of regulatory T cells in long-lasting Graves disease (dated by TCRdb to 2020 to 2023). General notes on the study: Persistent Graves' disease was defined as persistently positive TSH receptor autoantibodies together with antithyroid drug treatment for over 5 years. Persistent Graves' disease patients were compared with newly diagnosed Graves' disease patients by peripheral blood TCR sequencing and RNA sequencing. The study was conducted in China and was registered as a clinical trial. A total of roughly 35 samples underwent TCR sequencing: some 13 from persistent and 20 from newly diagnosed Graves' disease patients. Antithyroid drugs had been taken for about 10.3 years on average by persistent Graves' disease patients in the clinical cohort. The study at large found these results: Lower TCR Shannon entropy and fewer highly expanded clones were observed in persistent Graves' disease patients than in newly diagnosed patients, which suggested clonal expansion. Only the TCR beta chain was sequenced and analyzed. Peripheral blood alone was examined, since thyroid tissue, which constituted the primary lesion, could not be accessed. Patients with persistent disease shared more public clonotypes (around 2,500) than newly diagnosed patients did (approximately 990). As a limitation, the authors acknowledged that the small sample size may reduce accuracy. Persistent disease showed preferential use of TRBV28, TRBJ1-2 and TRBJ2-5, whereas newly diagnosed disease favored TRBV20-1 and TRBJ2-1.

Looking up the germline V gene (reference sequence) yields CDR1 DFQATT and CDR2 SNEGSKA. From cysteine to phenylalanine, the CDR3 is 16 amino acids long. The read is trimmed to its CDR3 DNA, 48 bases read in frame from base 1. Germline trimming amounts to 0 bases on V and 6 bases on J, with 8 as the count of junction bases outside the gene matches. Preparation of the library involved multiplex PCR. The data were produced on an Illumina HiSeq 4000. TCR beta libraries were built with iRepertoire HTBI primers and Arm-PCR amplification of CDR3 regions. PCR products were gel purified before sequencing. The study's own analysis went as follows. Gene usage analysis of CDR3 amino acid clonotypes used the 62 TRBV and about 14 TRBJ segments found across samples. COPE and FqMerger were used to merge the filtered high-quality paired reads into contigs. BLAST was used to align contigs to IMGT TRBV, TRBD and TRBJ reference genes, and CDR3 was defined according to IMGT. Highly expanded clones were defined as clonotypes with a frequency above 0.1%. Repertoire diversity was measured by Shannon entropy, and V-J evenness by the Gini coefficient. A clonotype found in more than one individual was treated as public. TCRdb reran the public reads through fastp at Q25 and MiXCR, keeping productive beta chains. Merged by CDR3 protein, the rows form single entries marked with the most common genes and DNA. The V and J calls and clone size come from TCRdb's table, not from the authors' own analysis. The sample yields more than 300,000 distinct CDR3 sequences; around 23% were counted once. Around 30% of the sample comes from the top ten.

The time point label for this specimen denotes: persistent/refractory GD, antithyroid drugs over 5 years with positive TRAb. RNA was extracted from PBMCs in TRIzol for both TCR sequencing and RNA sequencing. The diagnosis of Graves' disease followed American Thyroid Association guidelines. The patients came from an endocrinology department in Xi'an, China. From each patient, about 8.9 milliliters of peripheral blood was collected into an EDTA anticoagulant tube. PBMCs were isolated by Ficoll Paque Plus density gradient separation without further T cell sorting. An Agilent 2100 Bioanalyzer and agarose gel were used to check RNA quality, while a NanoDrop 2000 measured RNA concentration. In the case of this clonotype: The specificity of this receptor is unknown. No much larger clone is present one base from it, and per-base qualities are unavailable.

Sequencing used peripheral blood mononuclear cells (PBMCs), obtained when the disease was refractory, from a patient treated with antithyroid drugs. The chain is made from TRBV20-1 and TRBJ2-1, with 10 bases in between that match TRBD2. The receptor comes from a woman in her forties with Graves disease. Donor details come from another sample of the same person, matched by shared clones. The nucleotide sequence is given as TGCAGTGCTAGAGATTGGACTAGCGGAAATTTCAATGAGCAGTTCTTC. It translates as CSARDWTSGNFNEQFF.